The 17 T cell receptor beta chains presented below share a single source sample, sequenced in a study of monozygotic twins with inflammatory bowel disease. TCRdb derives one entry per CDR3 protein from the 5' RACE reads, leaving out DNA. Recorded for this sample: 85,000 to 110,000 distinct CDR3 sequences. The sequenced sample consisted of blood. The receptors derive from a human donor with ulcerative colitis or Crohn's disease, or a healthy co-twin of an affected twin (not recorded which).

The CDR3 region is CSARQGQNYGYTF. The V gene is TRBV20-1, the J gene TRBJ1-2; TCRdb selects TRBD1, and the lack of DNA leaves this call unchecked. The V gene's germline CDR1 is DFQATT and CDR2 SNEGSKA (reference sequence). This CDR3 spans 13 amino acids.

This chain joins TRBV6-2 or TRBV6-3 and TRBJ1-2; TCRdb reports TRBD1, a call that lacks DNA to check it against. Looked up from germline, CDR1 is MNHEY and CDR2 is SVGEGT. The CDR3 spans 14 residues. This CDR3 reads CASSSGQGEYGYTF.

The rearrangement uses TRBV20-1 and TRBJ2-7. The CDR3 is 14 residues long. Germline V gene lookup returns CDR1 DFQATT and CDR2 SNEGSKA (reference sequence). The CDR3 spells CSAFEPGTDHEQYF.

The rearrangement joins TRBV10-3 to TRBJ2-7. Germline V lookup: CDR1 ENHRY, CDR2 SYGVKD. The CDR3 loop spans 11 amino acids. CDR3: CAISVSYEQYF.

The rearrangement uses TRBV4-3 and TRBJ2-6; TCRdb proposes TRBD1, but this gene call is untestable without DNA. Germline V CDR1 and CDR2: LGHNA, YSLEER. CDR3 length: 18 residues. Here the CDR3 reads CASSLGTGGLGGANVLTF.

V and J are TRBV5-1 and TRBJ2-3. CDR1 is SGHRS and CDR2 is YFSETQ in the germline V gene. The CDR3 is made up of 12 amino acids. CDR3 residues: CASRSRGDTQYF.

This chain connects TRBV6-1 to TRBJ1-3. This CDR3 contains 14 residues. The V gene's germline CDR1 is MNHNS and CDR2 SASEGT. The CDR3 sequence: CASKVGNSGNTIYF.

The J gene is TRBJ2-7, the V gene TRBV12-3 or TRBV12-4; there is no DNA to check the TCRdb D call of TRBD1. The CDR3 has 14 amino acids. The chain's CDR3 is CASSRGQAAYEQYF.

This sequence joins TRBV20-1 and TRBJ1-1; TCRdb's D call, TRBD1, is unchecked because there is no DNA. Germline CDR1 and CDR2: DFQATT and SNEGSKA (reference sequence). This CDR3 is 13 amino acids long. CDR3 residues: CSAPQGMNTEAFF.

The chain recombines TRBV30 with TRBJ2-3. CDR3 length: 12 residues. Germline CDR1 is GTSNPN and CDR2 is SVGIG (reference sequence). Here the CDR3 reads CAWRSLADTQYF. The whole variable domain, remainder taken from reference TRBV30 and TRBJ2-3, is SQTIHQWPATLVQPVGSPLSLECTVEGTSNPNLYWYRQAAGRGLQLLFYSVGIGQISSEVPQNLSASRPQDRQFILSSKKLLLSDSGFYLCAWRSLADTQYFGPGTRLTVL.

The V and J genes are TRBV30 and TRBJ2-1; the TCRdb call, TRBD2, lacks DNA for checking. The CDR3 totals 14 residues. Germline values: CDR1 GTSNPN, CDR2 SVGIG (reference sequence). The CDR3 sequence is CAWTAGLFNNEQFF.

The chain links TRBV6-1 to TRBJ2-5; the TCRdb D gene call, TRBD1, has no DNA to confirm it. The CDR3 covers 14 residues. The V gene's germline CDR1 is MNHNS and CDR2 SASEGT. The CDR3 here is CASGLDRVGETQYF.

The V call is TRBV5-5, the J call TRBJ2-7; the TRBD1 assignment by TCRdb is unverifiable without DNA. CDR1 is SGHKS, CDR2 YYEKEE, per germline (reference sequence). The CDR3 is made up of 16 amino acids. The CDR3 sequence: CASSSYLRGRGYEQYF. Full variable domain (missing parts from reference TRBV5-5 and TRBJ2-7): DAGVTQSPTHLIKTRGQQVTLRCSPISGHKSVSWYQQVLGQGPQFIFQYYEKEERGRGNFPDRFSARQFPNYSSELNVNALLLGDSALYLCASSSYLRGRGYEQYFGPGTRLTVT.

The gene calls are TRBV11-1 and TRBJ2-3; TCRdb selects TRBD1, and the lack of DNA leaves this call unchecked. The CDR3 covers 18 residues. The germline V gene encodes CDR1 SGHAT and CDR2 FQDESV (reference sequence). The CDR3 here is CASSFSGGRGASTDTQYF.

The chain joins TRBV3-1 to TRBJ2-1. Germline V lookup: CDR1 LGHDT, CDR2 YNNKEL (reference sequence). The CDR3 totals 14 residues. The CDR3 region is CASSQWSSYNEQFF.

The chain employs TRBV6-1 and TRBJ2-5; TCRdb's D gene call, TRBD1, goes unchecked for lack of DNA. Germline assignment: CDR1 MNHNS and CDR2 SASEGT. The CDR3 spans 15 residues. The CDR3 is CASRPGQLTQETQYF.

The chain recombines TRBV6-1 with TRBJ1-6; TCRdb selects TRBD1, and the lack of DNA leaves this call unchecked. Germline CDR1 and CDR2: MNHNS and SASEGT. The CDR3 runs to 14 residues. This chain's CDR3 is CASSPGQGYVPLHF.